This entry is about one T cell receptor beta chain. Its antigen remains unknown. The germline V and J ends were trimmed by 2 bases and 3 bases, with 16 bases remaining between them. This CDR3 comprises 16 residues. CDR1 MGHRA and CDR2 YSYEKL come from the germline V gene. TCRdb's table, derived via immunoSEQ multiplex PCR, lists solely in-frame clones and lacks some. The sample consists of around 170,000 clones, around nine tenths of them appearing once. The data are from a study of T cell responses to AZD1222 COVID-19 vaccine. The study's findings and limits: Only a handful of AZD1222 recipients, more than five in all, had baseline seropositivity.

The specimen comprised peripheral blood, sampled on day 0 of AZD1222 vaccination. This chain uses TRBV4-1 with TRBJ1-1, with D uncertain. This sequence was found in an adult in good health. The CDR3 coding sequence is TGCGCCAGCAGCCAAAAAAGGCCGGCAGAAGACACTGAAGCTTTCTTT. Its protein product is CASSQKRPAEDTEAFF.